This note documents a single T cell receptor (beta chain) sequence. The same CDR3 is also encoded by other DNA sequences in this sample. In the original workflow: The authors estimated nucleated cell counts from reference gene primer amplification. Method: immunoSEQ multiplex PCR; TCRdb's copy keeps in-frame clones and lacks some. Clone size and the V and J calls come from that table; the DNA yielded D and trimming. The sample yields about 50,000 clones, about 80% seen once. This record comes from a study of blood T cell repertoires in COVID-19. Study in general: COVID-19 samples collected from the United States, Italy and Spain covered acute and convalescent phases. From T cells, B-cell-depleted T cells, or PBMCs came the material, which was cDNA or gDNA.

V shed 3 bases and J 4 bases; nucleotides not matched to a gene: 9. The CDR3 extends over 17 amino acids. Germline V gene data show CDR1 as LNHDA and CDR2 as SQIVND (reference sequence). Sequenced: peripheral blood. The sequence derives from a man between 65 and 80 years old with acute or convalescent COVID-19. The chain uses TRBV19 and TRBJ1-6; 7 nucleotides agree with TRBD1. CDR3 coding DNA: TGTGCCAGTAGTATCAGTCCCGGGACAGCGTATAATTCACCCCTCCACTTT. It codes for CASSISPGTAYNSPLHF.